The 23 T cell receptor beta chains presented below share a single source sample, sequenced in a study of blood T cells in healthy people across ages. For the second PCR, which ran for about 7 to 11 cycles, a sample-barcoded 5' primer and a J-beta primer mix were used. Each CDR3 protein gets one entry after TCRdb re-called the 5' RACE reads with MiXCR. Seen here are 780,000 or so distinct CDR3 sequences, about 48% observed once, and the top ten hold under 50%. The sequencing sample was made of blood. Every receptor here comes from a man older than 75 in good health.

The CDR3 nucleotides read TGTGCCAGCTCACCCCTCCAGGCTAGCGGGAGCGGCGAGCAGTACTTC. It specifies CASSPLQASGSGEQYF. V gene TRBV18 combines with J gene TRBJ2-7, with 10 bases aligning to TRBD2. Looked up from germline, CDR1 is KGHSH and CDR2 is LQKENI. The V and J ends lost 3 bases and 6 bases, in that order; junction bases with no gene match: 11. The length of the CDR3 is 16 residues. Complete variable domain (other parts from reference TRBV18 and TRBJ2-7): NAGVMQNPRHLVRRRGQEARLRCSPMKGHSHVYWYRQLPEEGLKFMVYLQKENIIDESGMPKERFSAEFPKEGPSILRIQQVVRGDSAAYFCASSPLQASGSGEQYFGPGTRLTVT.

This clonotype was counted between two and nine times. The chain has TRBV15 and TRBJ2-7; weak D call: TRBD2 (5 bases). V lost 3 bases and J 2 bases, leaving 14 bases between the germline ends. CDR3 size: 15 residues. The germline V gene encodes CDR1 LNHNV and CDR2 YYDKDF (reference sequence). The CDR3 sequence is CATSRIVSGAYEQYF. The CDR3 DNA sequence: TGTGCCACCAGCAGGATTGTTTCCGGGGCCTACGAGCAGTACTTC. The full variable domain, in which reference TRBV15 and TRBJ2-7 provide the parts outside the CDR3, is DAMVIQNPRYQVTQFGKPVTLSCSQTLNHNVMYWYQQKSSQAPKLLFHYYDKDFNNEADTPDNFQSRRPNTSFCFLDIRSPGLGDTAMYLCATSRIVSGAYEQYFGPGTRLTVT.

This clonotype was observed a few times. V and J are TRBV9 and TRBJ2-3, with 11 positions matching TRBD2. The germline gives CDR1 SGDLS, CDR2 YYNGEE. The CDR3 is 15 residues long. V shed 3 bases, J shed 4 bases, and the junction held 4 bases outside the gene matches. CDR3 nucleotide sequence: TGTGCCAGCAGCGAACTAGCGGGGGACTCAGATACGCAGTATTTT. It is translated as CASSELAGDSDTQYF.

To note about this clonotype: Sequence at one end of the junction differs from germline and may be a read error. For the CDR3, the DNA is TGTGCCAGCAGTTTAAGCGGAGCGGCCTTAGATACGGAGTATTTT. It translates to CASSLSGAALDTEYF. V usage is TRBV12-3 or TRBV12-4 and J usage is TRBJ2-3; possible D gene TRBD2, 5 bases. The CDR3 has 15 residues.

This clonotype showed up just a few times. The V and J genes are TRBV5-1 and TRBJ1-1, with a possible D match to TRBD1 (5 bases). The length of the CDR3 is 17 residues. Trimming removed 0 bases from V and 0 bases from J, with 15 bases in between. Germline V gives CDR1 SGHRS, CDR2 YFSETQ. CDR3 sequence (DNA): TGCGCCAGCAGCTTGGGGGGACTTGGGGGACTGAACACTGAAGCTTTCTTT. Its translation: CASSLGGLGGLNTEAFF.

This clonotype was seen a few times. The chain links TRBV5-1 to TRBJ2-7, with D uncertain. CDR1 SGHRS and CDR2 YFSETQ come from the germline V gene. Trimming took off 0 bases at V and 7 bases at J, with 14 bases between the two ends. The CDR3 has 14 amino acids. This chain's CDR3 is CASSLASTNNEQYF. CDR3 DNA sequence: TGCGCCAGCAGCTTGGCCAGTACTAACAATGAGCAGTACTTC.

On this clonotype: It may be a read error: a sequence one base away is much more abundant. The chain combines TRBV6-2 or TRBV6-3 with TRBJ1-1; D not certain. Germline CDR1 reads MNHEY; CDR2 reads SVGEGT. This CDR3 region has 13 residues. Trimming left V 9 bases short and J 4 bases short, with 15 bases between. The CDR3 protein is CARMNGGITEAFF. The CDR3 DNA follows: TGTGCCAGGATGAACGGAGGGATCACTGAAGCTTTCTTT.

The chain uses TRBV10-3 and TRBJ1-2; D may be TRBD1 (6 bases). The CDR3 has 13 residues. Trimming took 11 bases from V and 4 from J, leaving 17 bases between them. Per germline, CDR1 ENHRY and CDR2 SYGVKD. The CDR3 is CAVRAGGLYGYTF. For the CDR3, the DNA is TGTGCCGTAAGGGCTGGGGGGCTCTATGGCTACACCTTC.

The chain joins TRBV29-1 to TRBJ1-2; the D is unclear. The CDR3 is 10 residues long. Trimming pared 4 bases from V and 7 bases from J, leaving 7 bases between. Per germline, CDR1 SQVTM and CDR2 ANQGSEA. This chain's CDR3 is CSVGDIGYTF. The CDR3 bases are TGCAGCGTTGGAGACATTGGCTACACCTTC.

Turning to this clonotype: This sequence may be a read error, since a much larger clone differs from it by one base. The rearrangement joins TRBV7-9 to TRBJ2-1; TRBD1 is a possible D gene (6 bases). The J call may be mistaken, given a closer DNA end match to TRBJ2-7. CDR1 is SEHNR, CDR2 FQNEAQ, per germline (reference sequence). The CDR3 totals 16 residues. The CDR3 DNA reads TGTGCCAGCAGCTTAAAAGGGGGAAGCTCCTACAATGAGCAGTACTTC. This codes for CASSLKGGSSYNEQYF.

The rearrangement joins TRBV13 to TRBJ2-7; unclear D gene. The end of the DNA fits TRBJ2-5 better, so the J call may be wrong. The CDR3 spans 14 residues. CDR1 is PRHDT and CDR2 is FYEKMQ in the germline V gene (reference sequence). CDR3 in amino acids: CASSRRNSIETQYF. The CDR3 region has the DNA TGTGCCAGCAGCCGCAGGAACAGCATAGAGACCCAGTACTTC.

In its sample, this clonotype was seen once. V gene TRBV6-5 combines with J gene TRBJ2-7; TRBD2 aligns across 14 bases. The CDR3 contains 16 residues. The V gene's germline CDR1 is MNHEY and CDR2 SVGAGI. The junction had 5 bases not matched to a gene; V was cut back by 2 bases and J by 5 bases. The CDR3 DNA is TGTGCCAGCAGTTACGGGACTAGCGGGAGTCTGCACGAGCAGTACTTC. Its protein is CASSYGTSGSLHEQYF.

The genes are TRBV2 and TRBJ2-5; 14 nucleotides agree with TRBD2. With 8 bases clipped from V and 11 bases from J, the junction kept 25 bases outside the gene matches. The CDR3 has 19 residues. The germline CDR1 and CDR2 sequences are SNHLY and FYNNEI. In DNA, the CDR3 is TGTGCCAGCCCCCCCGCAACGACTAGCGGGAGGGCTGGGGGAAATGAGCAGTACTTC. Its translation: CASPPATTSGRAGGNEQYF.

Worth noting for this clonotype: A read error may be the cause here, since a much bigger clone is one base away. The V call is TRBV12-3 or TRBV12-4, the J call TRBJ2-7; 8 nucleotides match TRBD2. TRBJ2-1 explains the end of the DNA better; the J call may be wrong. The CDR3 has 14 amino acids. The CDR3 reads CASSISGSSYEQFF. The CDR3 bases are TGTGCCAGCAGTATAAGCGGGAGCTCCTACGAGCAGTTCTTC.

CDR3 nucleotides: TGCGCCAGCAGCTTGGGAAGGACAGGGGGCGCGGGCAGATACGCGTATTTT. It is translated as CASSLGRTGGAGRYAYF. The chain couples TRBV5-1 to TRBJ2-3, with 11 bases matching TRBD1. Per the germline V gene, CDR1 is SGHRS and CDR2 is YFSETQ. With V trimmed by 0 bases and J by 14 bases, 17 bases remained unmatched. CDR3 length: 17 residues.

This chain joins TRBV5-1 and TRBJ2-1; 14 positions agree with TRBD2. There are 19 residues in the CDR3. Germline CDR1 is SGHRS and CDR2 is YFSETQ. The V gene end was trimmed by 3 bases and the J gene end by 5 bases; junction bases not matched to a gene: 13. CDR3: CASSSGTSGRREPHNEQFF. DNA for the CDR3: TGCGCCAGCAGCTCGGGGACTAGCGGGAGACGGGAACCCCACAATGAGCAGTTCTTC.

This chain connects TRBV5-1 to TRBJ2-1; TRBD2 matches 7 bases. The CDR3 extends over 15 amino acids. Trimming removed 4 bases from V and 8 bases from J; junction bases left unmatched: 12. Germline CDR1 reads SGHRS; CDR2 reads YFSETQ. DNA of the CDR3: TGCGCCAGCAGCCTAACCGGGACTAAGGCCGATGAGCAGTTCTTC. This sequence encodes CASSLTGTKADEQFF.

The gene calls are TRBV20-1 and TRBJ2-4, with TRBD2 matching 7 bases. CDR1 is DFQATT and CDR2 is SNEGSKA in the germline V gene (reference sequence). CDR3 size: 14 residues. V lost 1 base and J lost 0; bases outside the gene matches: 0. The CDR3, as DNA: TGCAGTGCTAGAGGCGGGAGAGCCAAAAACATTCAGTACTTC. Translating gives CSARGGRAKNIQYF.

This chain uses TRBV4-1 with TRBJ2-5; 8 nucleotides line up with TRBD2. The V and J ends lost 4 bases and 11 bases, in that order; junction bases with no gene match: 18. Germline loops: CDR1 MGHRA, CDR2 YSYEKL. The CDR3 is 16 amino acids. The CDR3 DNA reads as TGCGCCAGCAGCCGGCGTAGCGGGACTAACTACAATGAGCAGTACTTC. Translation: CASSRRSGTNYNEQYF.

This clonotype occurred a few times. The chain has TRBV9 and TRBJ1-1, with 10 bases that match TRBD1. Trimming removed 0 bases from V and 0 bases from J; junction bases left unmatched: 5. Germline values: CDR1 SGDLS, CDR2 YYNGEE. The CDR3 is 17 amino acids. The CDR3 DNA follows: TGTGCCAGCAGCGTAGAACCGGGACAGGGGATGAACACTGAAGCTTTCTTT. The encoded protein is CASSVEPGQGMNTEAFF.

This sequence joins TRBV20-1 and TRBJ2-5; D is uncertain. Germline CDR1 and CDR2: DFQATT and SNEGSKA (reference sequence). This CDR3 is built from 12 residues. Trimming took off 4 bases at V and 4 bases at J, with 10 bases between the two ends. This CDR3 reads CSANEYGETQYF. The CDR3 nucleotides are TGCAGTGCTAATGAATACGGAGAGACCCAGTACTTC.

The V gene is TRBV7-9, the J gene TRBJ2-2, with 7 bases identical to TRBD1. The CDR3 has 15 residues. The germline V gene encodes CDR1 SEHNR and CDR2 FQNEAQ (reference sequence). V lost 6 bases to trimming and J lost 1 base; unmatched junction nucleotides: 5. DNA of the CDR3: TGTGCCAGCAGAGCCGGGACAGTGAACACCGGGGAGCTGTTTTTT. Translation: CASRAGTVNTGELFF.

The rearrangement uses TRBV14 and TRBJ2-3, with 11 nucleotides matching TRBD1. CDR3 length: 17 residues. Looked up from germline, CDR1 is SGHDN and CDR2 is FVKESK. After removal of 4 bases from V and 1 base from J, the junction contained 7 bases not matched to a gene. CDR3 DNA sequence: TGTGCCAGCAGCCCGACCCGGACAGGGGGCGGCACAGATACGCAGTATTTT. This sequence encodes CASSPTRTGGGTDTQYF. Using reference TRBV14 and TRBJ2-3 for the parts outside the CDR3, the full variable domain is EAGVTQFPSHSVIEKGQTVTLRCDPISGHDNLYWYRRVMGKEIKFLLHFVKESKQDESGMPNNRFLAERTGGTYSTLKVQPAELEDSGVYFCASSPTRTGGGTDTQYFGPGTRLTVL.